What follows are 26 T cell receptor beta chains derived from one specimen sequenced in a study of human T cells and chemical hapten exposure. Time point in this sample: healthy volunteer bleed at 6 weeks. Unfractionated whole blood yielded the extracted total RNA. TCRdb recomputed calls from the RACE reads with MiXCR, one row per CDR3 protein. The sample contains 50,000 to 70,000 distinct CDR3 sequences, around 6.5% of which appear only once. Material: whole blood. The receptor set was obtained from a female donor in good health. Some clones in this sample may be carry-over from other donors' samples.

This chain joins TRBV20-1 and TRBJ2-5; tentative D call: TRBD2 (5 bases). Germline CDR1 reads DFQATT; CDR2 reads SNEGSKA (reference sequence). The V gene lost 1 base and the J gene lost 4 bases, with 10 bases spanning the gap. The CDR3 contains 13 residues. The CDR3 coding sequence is TGCAGTGCTAGAGGGACTCACGGAGAGACCCAGTACTTC. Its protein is CSARGTHGETQYF.

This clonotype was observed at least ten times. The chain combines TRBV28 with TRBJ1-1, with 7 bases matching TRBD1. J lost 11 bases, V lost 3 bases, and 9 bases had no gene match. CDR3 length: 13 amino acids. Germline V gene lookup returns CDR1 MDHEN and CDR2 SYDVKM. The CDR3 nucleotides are TGTGCCAGCAGTTTGGATAGGGGGCGCGACGCTTTCTTT. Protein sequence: CASSLDRGRDAFF.

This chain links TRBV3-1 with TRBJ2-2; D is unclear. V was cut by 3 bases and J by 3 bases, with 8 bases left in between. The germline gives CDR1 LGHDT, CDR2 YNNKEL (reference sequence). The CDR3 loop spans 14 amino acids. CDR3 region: CASSQGWDTGELFF. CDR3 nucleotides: TGTGCCAGCAGCCAGGGGTGGGACACCGGGGAGCTGTTTTTT. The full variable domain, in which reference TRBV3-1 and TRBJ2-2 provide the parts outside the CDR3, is DTAVSQTPKYLVTQMGNDKSIKCEQNLGHDTMYWYKQDSKKFLKIMFSYNNKELIINETVPNRFSPKSPDKAHLNLHINSLELGDSAVYFCASSQGWDTGELFFGEGSRLTVL.

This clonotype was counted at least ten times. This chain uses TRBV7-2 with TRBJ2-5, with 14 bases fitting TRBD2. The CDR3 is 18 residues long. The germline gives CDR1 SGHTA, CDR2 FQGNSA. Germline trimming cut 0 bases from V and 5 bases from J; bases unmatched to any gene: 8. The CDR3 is CASSLATGLAGAGETQYF. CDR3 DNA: TGTGCCAGCAGCTTAGCGACGGGACTAGCGGGAGCCGGGGAGACCCAGTACTTC.

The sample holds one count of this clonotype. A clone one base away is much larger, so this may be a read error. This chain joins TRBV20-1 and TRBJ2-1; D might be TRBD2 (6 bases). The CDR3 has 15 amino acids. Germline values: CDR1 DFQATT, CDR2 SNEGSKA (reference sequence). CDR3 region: CSARGSSGNYIEQFF. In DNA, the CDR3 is TGCAGTGCTAGAGGGAGTAGCGGAAACTACATTGAGCAGTTCTTC.

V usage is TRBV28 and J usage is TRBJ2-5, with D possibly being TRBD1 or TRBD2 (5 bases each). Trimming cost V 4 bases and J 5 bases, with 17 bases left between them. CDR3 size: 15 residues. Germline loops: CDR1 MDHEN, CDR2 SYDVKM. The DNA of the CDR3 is TGTGCCAGCAGTTCCTCCGGGACGCCTGGCGAGACCCAGTACTTC. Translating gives CASSSSGTPGETQYF. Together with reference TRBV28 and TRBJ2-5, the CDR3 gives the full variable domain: DVKVTQSSRYLVKRTGEKVFLECVQDMDHENMFWYRQDPGLGLRLIYFSYDVKMKEKGDIPEGYSVSREKKERFSLILESASTNQTSMYLCASSSSGTPGETQYFGPGTRLLVL.

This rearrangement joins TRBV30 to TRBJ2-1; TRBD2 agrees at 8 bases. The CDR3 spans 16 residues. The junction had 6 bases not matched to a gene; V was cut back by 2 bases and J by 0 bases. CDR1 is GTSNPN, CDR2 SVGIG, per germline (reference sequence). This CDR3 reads CAWSLPGLASYNEQFF. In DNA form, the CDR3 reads TGTGCCTGGAGTCTCCCCGGACTAGCCTCCTACAATGAGCAGTTCTTC.

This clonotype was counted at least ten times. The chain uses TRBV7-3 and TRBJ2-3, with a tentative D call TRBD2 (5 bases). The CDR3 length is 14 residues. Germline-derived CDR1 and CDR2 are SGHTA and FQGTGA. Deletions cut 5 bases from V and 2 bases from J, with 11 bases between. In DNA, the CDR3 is TGTGCCAGCAGCCCGAGGAGGAACACAGATACGCAGTATTTT. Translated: CASSPRRNTDTQYF.

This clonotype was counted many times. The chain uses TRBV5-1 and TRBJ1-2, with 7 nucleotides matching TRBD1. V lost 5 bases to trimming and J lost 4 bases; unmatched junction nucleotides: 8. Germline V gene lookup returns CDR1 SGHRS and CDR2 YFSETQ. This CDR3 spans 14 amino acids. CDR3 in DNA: TGCGCCAGCAGTCAGGGACAGCCCTCCTATGGCTACACCTTC. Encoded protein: CASSQGQPSYGYTF.

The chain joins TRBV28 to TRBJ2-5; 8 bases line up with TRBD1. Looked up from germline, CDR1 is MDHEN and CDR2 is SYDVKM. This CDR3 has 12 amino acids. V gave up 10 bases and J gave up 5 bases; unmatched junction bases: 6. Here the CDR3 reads CATTGGFETQYF. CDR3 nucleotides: TGTGCCACCACAGGGGGGTTTGAGACCCAGTACTTC.

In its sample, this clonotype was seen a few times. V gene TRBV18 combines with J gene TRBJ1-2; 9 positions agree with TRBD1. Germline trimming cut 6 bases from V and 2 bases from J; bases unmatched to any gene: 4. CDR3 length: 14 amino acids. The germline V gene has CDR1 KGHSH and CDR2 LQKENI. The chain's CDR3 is CASSGTGNNYGYTF. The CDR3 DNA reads TGTGCCAGCTCTGGGACAGGGAACAACTATGGCTACACCTTC.

The CDR3 here is CASSVRGVSADTQYF. The CDR3 DNA follows: TGTGCCAGCAGCGTAAGGGGGGTCTCGGCAGATACGCAGTATTTT. V is TRBV9 and J is TRBJ2-3; the D gene could be TRBD1 or TRBD2 (6 bases each). CDR1 and CDR2 (germline): SGDLS, YYNGEE. This CDR3 region has 15 residues. Trimming removed 1 base at V and 4 bases at J, with 13 bases between.

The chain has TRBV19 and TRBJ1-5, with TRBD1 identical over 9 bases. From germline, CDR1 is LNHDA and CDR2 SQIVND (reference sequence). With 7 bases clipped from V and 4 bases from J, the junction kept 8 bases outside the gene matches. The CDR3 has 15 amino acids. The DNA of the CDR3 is TGTGCCAGTATCGCCTCCGGGACAGGGAATCAGCCCCAGCATTTT. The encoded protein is CASIASGTGNQPQHF.

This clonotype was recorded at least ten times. The CDR3 protein is CASSIQTGLGAKNIQYF. The CDR3 nucleotides are TGTGCCAGCAGTATTCAAACAGGGTTAGGTGCCAAAAACATTCAGTACTTC. V usage is TRBV12-3 or TRBV12-4 and J usage is TRBJ2-4; D might be TRBD1 (6 bases). Trimming cost V 5 bases and J 1 base, with 18 bases left between them. CDR3 length: 17 amino acids.

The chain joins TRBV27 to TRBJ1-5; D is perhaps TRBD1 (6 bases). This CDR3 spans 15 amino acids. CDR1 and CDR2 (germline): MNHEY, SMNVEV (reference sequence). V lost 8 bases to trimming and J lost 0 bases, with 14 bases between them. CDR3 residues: CASSPGTLSNQPQHF. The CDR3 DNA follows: TGTGCCAGCTCCCCCGGGACACTTAGCAATCAGCCCCAGCATTTT.

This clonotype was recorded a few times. The CDR3 region is CSAGQGMETQYF. CDR3 nucleotide sequence: TGCAGCGCCGGACAGGGGATGGAGACCCAGTACTTC. The chain combines TRBV29-1 with TRBJ2-5; 9 positions agree with TRBD1. CDR1 is SQVTM, CDR2 ANQGSEA, per germline. This CDR3 is 12 amino acids long. The junction had 5 bases not matched to a gene; V was cut back by 7 bases and J by 5 bases.

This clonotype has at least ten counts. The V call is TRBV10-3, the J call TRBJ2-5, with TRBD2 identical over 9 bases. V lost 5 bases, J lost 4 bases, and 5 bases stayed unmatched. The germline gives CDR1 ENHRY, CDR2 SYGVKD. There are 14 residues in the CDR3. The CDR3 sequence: CAISRAGGGETQYF. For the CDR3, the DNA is TGTGCCATCAGTAGAGCGGGAGGAGGAGAGACCCAGTACTTC.

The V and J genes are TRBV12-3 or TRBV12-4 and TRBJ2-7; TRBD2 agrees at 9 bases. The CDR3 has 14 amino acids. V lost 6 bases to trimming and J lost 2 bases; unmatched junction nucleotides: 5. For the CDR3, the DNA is TGTGCCAGCAGACCTAGCGGGACGGCCTACGAGCAGTACTTC. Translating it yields CASRPSGTAYEQYF.

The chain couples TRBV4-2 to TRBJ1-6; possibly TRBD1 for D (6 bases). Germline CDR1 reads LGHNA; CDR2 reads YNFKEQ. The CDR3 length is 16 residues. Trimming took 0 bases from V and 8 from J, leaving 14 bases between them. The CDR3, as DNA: TGTGCCAGCAGCCAAGATCTGGGGGGCAGTGATTCACCCCTCCACTTT. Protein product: CASSQDLGGSDSPLHF.

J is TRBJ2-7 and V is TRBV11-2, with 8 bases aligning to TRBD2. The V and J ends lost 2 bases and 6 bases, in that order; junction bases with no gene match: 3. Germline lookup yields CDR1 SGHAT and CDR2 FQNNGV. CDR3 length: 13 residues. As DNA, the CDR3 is TGTGCCAGCAGCTTAACGACTAGCGTCGAGCAGTACTTC. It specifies CASSLTTSVEQYF.

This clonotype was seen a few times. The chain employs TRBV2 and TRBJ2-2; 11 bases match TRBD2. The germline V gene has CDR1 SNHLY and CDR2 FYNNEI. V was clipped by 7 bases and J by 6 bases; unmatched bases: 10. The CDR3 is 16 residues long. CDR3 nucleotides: TGTGCCAGCATAGGTCTAGCGGGAGGTCTTTCCGGGGAGCTGTTTTTT. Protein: CASIGLAGGLSGELFF. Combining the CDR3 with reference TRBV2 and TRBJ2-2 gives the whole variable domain EPEVTQTPSHQVTQMGQEVILRCVPISNHLYFYWYRQILGQKVEFLVSFYNNEISEKSEIFDDQFSVERPDGSNFTLKIRSTKLEDSAMYFCASIGLAGGLSGELFFGEGSRLTVL.

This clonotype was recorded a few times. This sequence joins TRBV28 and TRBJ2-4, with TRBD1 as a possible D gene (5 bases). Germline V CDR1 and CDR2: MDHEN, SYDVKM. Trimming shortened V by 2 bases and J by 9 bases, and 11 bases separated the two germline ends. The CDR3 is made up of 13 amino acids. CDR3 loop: CASSLRQPGIQYF. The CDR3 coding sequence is TGTGCCAGCAGTTTAAGACAGCCGGGCATTCAGTACTTC.

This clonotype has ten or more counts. Written as DNA, the CDR3 is TGTGCCAGCAGCCCACACGCTGAGGGGCCGAAACTGTTTTTT. This translates into CASSPHAEGPKLFF. The chain uses TRBV12-3 or TRBV12-4 and TRBJ1-4; tentative D call: TRBD1 (5 bases). Trimming removed 6 bases from V and 11 bases from J, with 19 bases in between. CDR3 size: 14 residues.

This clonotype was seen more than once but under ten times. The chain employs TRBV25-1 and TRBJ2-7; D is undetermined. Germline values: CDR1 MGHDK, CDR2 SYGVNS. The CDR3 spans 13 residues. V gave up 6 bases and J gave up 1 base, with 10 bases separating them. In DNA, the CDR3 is TGTGCCAGCAGCTCCGAGGTATCCTACGAGCAGTACTTC. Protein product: CASSSEVSYEQYF.

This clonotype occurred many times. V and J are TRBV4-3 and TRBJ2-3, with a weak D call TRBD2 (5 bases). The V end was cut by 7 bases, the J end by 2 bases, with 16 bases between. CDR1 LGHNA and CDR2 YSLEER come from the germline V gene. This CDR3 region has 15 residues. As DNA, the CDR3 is TGCGCCAGCACCTCGACTATCCTCCACACAGATACGCAGTATTTT. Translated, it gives CASTSTILHTDTQYF.

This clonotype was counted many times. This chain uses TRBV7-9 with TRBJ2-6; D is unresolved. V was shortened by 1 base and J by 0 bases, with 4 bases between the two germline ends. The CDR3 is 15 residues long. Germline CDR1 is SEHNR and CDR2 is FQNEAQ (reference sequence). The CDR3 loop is CASSLGRSGANVLTF. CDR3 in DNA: TGTGCCAGCAGCTTAGGTCGCTCTGGGGCCAACGTCCTGACTTTC.